Below are 16 T cell receptor beta chains sequenced from a single sample in a study of tumor and adjacent non-tumor tissue in lung cancer. This sample's RNA came from whole unsorted tissue. Three rounds of nested PCR, following a modified ARM-PCR protocol, produced the TCRbeta library. TCRdb ran MiXCR on the multiplex PCR reads and lists one entry per CDR3 protein. The data hold about 81,000 distinct CDR3 sequences, with about two thirds observed a single time. Sequenced sample: lung tumor tissue. The receptors come from a woman aged 40-49 years with non-small cell lung cancer.

This clonotype was recorded many times. The V gene is TRBV7-9, the J gene TRBJ1-6, with D possibly being TRBD1 (6 bases). V shed 4 bases and J shed 9 bases, with 16 bases lying between them. Germline-derived CDR1 and CDR2 are SEHNR and FQNEAQ (reference sequence). The CDR3 is 15 residues long. CDR3 amino acids: CASSSHTGGPSPLHF. The CDR3 DNA is TGTGCCAGCAGCTCACACACGGGGGGGCCTTCACCCCTCCACTTT.

This clonotype was counted ten times or more. The rearrangement joins TRBV30 to TRBJ2-2; TRBD1 aligns across 7 bases. Germline V gene lookup returns CDR1 GTSNPN and CDR2 SVGIG (reference sequence). Losses at the gene ends were 2 bases for V and 1 base for J; bases not matched to a gene: 4. The CDR3 is made up of 15 amino acids. This CDR3 is CAWSWDSVNTGELFF. The CDR3 nucleotides read TGTGCCTGGAGTTGGGACAGTGTGAACACCGGGGAGCTGTTTTTT.

This chain uses TRBV5-8 with TRBJ2-1; 8 nucleotides line up with TRBD2. V was clipped by 6 bases and J by 10 bases; unmatched bases: 15. Looked up from germline, CDR1 is SGHTS and CDR2 is YDEGEE. The CDR3 runs 15 residues. CDR3 bases: TGTGCCAGCAACCTACTAACGGGGGGGAGGAAAGAGCAGTTCTTC. The encoded protein is CASNLLTGGRKEQFF.

The V gene is TRBV19, the J gene TRBJ1-2; D gene uncertain. Trimming left V 5 bases short and J 8 bases short, with 21 bases between. Looked up from germline, CDR1 is LNHDA and CDR2 is SQIVND (reference sequence). This CDR3 spans 15 amino acids. CDR3 sequence (DNA): TGTGCCAGTAGTCCCCCCTGGCGGGAACAAGGCGGCTACACCTTC. It specifies CASSPPWREQGGYTF.

In this sample, this clonotype is large (0.1 to 1%). This chain joins TRBV11-2 and TRBJ2-7; D is ambiguous. The CDR3 contains 12 residues. V shed 1 base and J shed 10 bases, with 11 bases lying between them. Germline CDR1 and CDR2: SGHAT and FQNNGV. The CDR3 reads CASSLGASSQYF. CDR3 coding DNA: TGTGCCAGCAGCTTAGGGGCAAGTAGTCAGTACTTC.

This clonotype was observed a few times. The junction differs from germline at one of its ends, possibly a read error. V gene TRBV5-1 combines with J gene TRBJ2-3; no reliable D call. CDR1 and CDR2 (germline): SGHRS, YFSETQ. There are 14 residues in the CDR3. The CDR3 nucleotides are TGCACCAGCAGCTTGGAATCTATCACAGATACGCAGTATTTT. Translation: CTSSLESITDTQYF.

This clonotype has ten or more counts. The CDR3 sequence: CASSPGTSGSEQYF. In DNA, the CDR3 is TGTGCCAGCAGCCCGGGGACTAGTGGGAGCGAGCAGTACTTC. The chain employs TRBV6-6 and TRBJ2-7; the match to TRBD2 covers 8 bases. With V trimmed by 6 bases and J by 6 bases, 10 bases remained unmatched. The CDR3 length is 14 residues. Germline assignment: CDR1 MNHNY and CDR2 SVGAGI (reference sequence).

As regards this clonotype: At one boundary the junction diverges from the germline segment, which might be a read error. The V gene is TRBV12-3 or TRBV12-4, the J gene TRBJ2-1; D might be TRBD2 (6 bases). The CDR3 consists of 14 residues. The CDR3, as DNA: TGTGCCAGGAGTTTTGGGGGGACGGGGAATGAGCAGTTCTTC. Translating it yields CARSFGGTGNEQFF.

This clonotype came up once. A read error may explain this, as a much larger clone is one base away. This chain links TRBV28 with TRBJ1-1; TRBD1 matches at 8 bases. The CDR3 extends over 15 amino acids. The germline gives CDR1 MDHEN, CDR2 SYDVKM. The CDR3 spells CASSSLTGVNTEAIF. The CDR3 DNA is TGTGCCAGCAGCTCTTTGACAGGGGTGAACACTGAAGCTATCTTT.

Note on this clonotype: One end of the junction is discordant with germline, which a read error may explain. The V call is TRBV6-1, the J call TRBJ1-5, with D uncertain. The CDR3 loop spans 15 amino acids. Germline V gives CDR1 MNHNS, CDR2 SASEGT. CDR3 amino acids: CASSEASGDNQPQHF. CDR3 nucleotides: TGTGCCAGTAGTGAAGCATCTGGTGACAATCAGCCCCAGCATTTT.

Concerning this clonotype: It may be a read error: a sequence one base away is much more abundant. The chain has TRBV5-1 and TRBJ1-4; D is unclear. In germline, CDR1 is SGHRS, CDR2 YFSETQ. The CDR3 covers 12 residues. The CDR3 loop reads CTSSGETDKLFF. Here the CDR3 DNA reads TGCACCAGCAGCGGGGAAACGGACAAACTGTTTTTT.

In the case of this clonotype: In this CDR3 the conserved last residue, phenylalanine or tryptophan, is missing, so a read error is likely. V and J are TRBV29-1 and TRBJ2-7, with 8 bases fitting TRBD1. Per the germline V gene, CDR1 is SQVTM and CDR2 is ANQGSEA. The CDR3 is made up of 13 amino acids. V gave up 5 bases and J gave up 3 bases; unmatched junction bases: 6. The CDR3 protein is CSVSLGTGYEQYI. In nucleotides, the CDR3 is TGCAGCGTTAGTCTTGGGACAGGCTACGAGCAGTACATC.

This clonotype was observed a handful of times. This rearrangement joins TRBV4-1 to TRBJ2-7, with 8 bases aligning to TRBD1. CDR1 is MGHRA and CDR2 is YSYEKL in the germline V gene. Trimming cost V 0 bases and J 8 bases; bases outside gene matches: 12. The CDR3 has 16 amino acids. As DNA, the CDR3 is TGCGCCAGCAGCCAAGACTGGAGGACAGGGTGGTACAAGCAGTACTTC. Amino acid sequence: CASSQDWRTGWYKQYF.

Comment on this clonotype: The final CDR3 position lacks the conserved phenylalanine or tryptophan, pointing to a likely read error. The chain recombines TRBV29-1 with TRBJ2-3; D remains unclear. The V and J ends lost 8 bases and 3 bases respectively, with 12 bases between them. Germline CDR1 and CDR2: SQVTM and ANQGSEA. The CDR3 sequence is 12 residues long. CDR3 coding DNA: TGCAGCCCAAGCTTCGAGACAGATACGCAGTATTCT. Protein product: CSPSFETDTQYS.

This clonotype was seen at least ten times. The chain uses TRBV20-1 and TRBJ2-5; 11 nucleotides align to TRBD2. V gave up 6 bases and J gave up 1 base; unmatched junction bases: 7. This CDR3 contains 15 residues. Germline CDR1 reads DFQATT; CDR2 reads SNEGSKA (reference sequence). In nucleotides, the CDR3 is TGCAGTGCCCGACTAGCGGGAAGGGTCCAAGAGACCCAGTACTTC. It is translated as CSARLAGRVQETQYF.

This clonotype has a single count. One end of the junction varies from germline; a read error may be responsible. The chain is built from TRBV6-5 and TRBJ1-1; perhaps TRBD1 as D (6 bases). The CDR3 runs to 14 residues. Germline V gene lookup returns CDR1 MNHEY and CDR2 SVGAGI. The CDR3 sequence: CVSSSLGWDTETFF. The CDR3 nucleotides are TGTGTCAGCAGCAGCCTGGGATGGGACACTGAAACTTTCTTT.